What follows are 25 T cell receptor beta chains derived from one specimen sequenced in a study of T-cell reconstitution after alpha-beta-depleted transplantation in children. Unique molecular identifiers were used in preparing the TCRbeta library. One entry per CDR3 protein, called by TCRdb with MiXCR from the PCR reads. This repertoire shows 800,000 to 1,000,000 distinct CDR3 sequences, roughly 29% found once; its top ten account for roughly 27%. This material consisted of PBMCs, mostly from graft donor cells, taken 360 days after TCRalphabeta/CD19-depleted stem cell transplant. The receptors come from a boy in the first two years of life who had a stem cell transplant for SCID, so the T cells may come from the graft donor.

The gene calls are TRBV27 and TRBJ2-7, with 9 nucleotides matching TRBD1. Germline lookup yields CDR1 MNHEY and CDR2 SMNVEV (reference sequence). Unmatched junction bases numbered 9, after V lost 5 bases and J lost 4 bases. This CDR3 is built from 15 residues. The CDR3 coding sequence is TGTGCCAGCAGTCCAAGGACAGGGGAACAATACGAGCAGTACTTC. This gives the protein CASSPRTGEQYEQYF.

The J gene is TRBJ1-4, the V gene TRBV6-1; no definite D call. Trimming removed 11 bases from V and 8 bases from J, with 15 bases in between. Per the germline V gene, CDR1 is MNHNS and CDR2 is SASEGT. The CDR3 sequence is 12 residues long. CDR3: CAAEGPPEKLFF. CDR3 in DNA: TGTGCCGCCGAGGGCCCACCAGAAAAACTGTTTTTT.

CDR3 loop: CASSSAGTGRETQYF. The CDR3, as DNA: TGTGCCAGCAGCTCCGCCGGGACAGGGAGGGAGACCCAGTACTTC. V usage is TRBV7-9 and J usage is TRBJ2-5, with TRBD1 matching 9 bases. Germline trimming cut 4 bases from V and 5 bases from J; bases unmatched to any gene: 8. Germline CDR1 and CDR2: SEHNR and FQNEAQ (reference sequence). This CDR3 region has 15 residues. The whole variable domain, remainder taken from reference TRBV7-9 and TRBJ2-5, is DTGVSQNPRHKITKRGQNVTFRCDPISEHNRLYWYRQTLGQGPEFLTYFQNEAQLEKSRLLSDRFSAERPKGSFSTLEIQRTEQGDSAMYLCASSSAGTGRETQYFGPGTRLLVL.

In its sample, this clonotype was seen once. J is TRBJ2-5 and V is TRBV12-3 or TRBV12-4; 12 bases align to TRBD2. The J segment lost 7 bases and the V segment lost 4 bases, leaving 7 bases of the junction unmatched. This CDR3 region has 15 residues. CDR3 bases: TGTGCCAGCAGTTCCCTAGCGGGGGGGTTAGGGACCCAGTACTTC. It codes for CASSSLAGGLGTQYF.

The V gene is TRBV5-1, the J gene TRBJ1-2; TRBD1 matches 7 bases. V was pared by 0 bases and J by 5 bases, with 4 bases of the junction left unmatched. The length of the CDR3 is 14 residues. Germline loops: CDR1 SGHRS, CDR2 YFSETQ. The CDR3, as DNA: TGCGCCAGCAGCTTGGGTGGGACAGCGTATGGCTACACCTTC. Amino acid sequence: CASSLGGTAYGYTF.

This clonotype was seen more than once but under ten times. The V gene is TRBV12-3 or TRBV12-4, the J gene TRBJ2-7; TRBD1 might be the D (5 bases). Trimming took off 1 base at V and 9 bases at J, with 7 bases between the two ends. This CDR3 has 11 residues. The chain's CDR3 is CASSLGRVQYF. The CDR3 nucleotides are TGTGCCAGCAGTTTAGGCAGGGTGCAGTACTTC.

The chain is built from TRBV10-3 and TRBJ2-2; D is possibly TRBD1 or TRBD2 (5 bases each). Per germline, CDR1 ENHRY and CDR2 SYGVKD. V lost 8 bases to trimming and J lost 5 bases, with 21 bases between them. This CDR3 has 16 residues. The CDR3 nucleotides are TGTGCCATCCGCCCGGTAGAGGGACGGGATACCGGGGAGCTGTTTTTT. Amino acids: CAIRPVEGRDTGELFF.

This clonotype was seen more than once but under ten times. The rearrangement uses TRBV5-1 and TRBJ1-1, with D unresolved. This CDR3 contains 17 residues. The germline V gene has CDR1 SGHRS and CDR2 YFSETQ. The ends were cut back, 0 bases at V and 3 bases at J, with 18 bases in the middle. The CDR3 DNA reads TGCGCCAGCAGCTTGGACCCCATGGCCTCGTGGGACACTGAAGCTTTCTTT. Translated: CASSLDPMASWDTEAFF. Using reference TRBV5-1 and TRBJ1-1 for the parts outside the CDR3, the full variable domain is KAGVTQTPRYLIKTRGQQVTLSCSPISGHRSVSWYQQTPGQGLQFLFEYFSETQRNKGNFPGRFSGRQFSNSRSEMNVSTLELGDSALYLCASSLDPMASWDTEAFFGQGTRLTVV.

This chain uses TRBV7-9 with TRBJ2-1, with 10 bases fitting TRBD1. The ends lost 4 bases at V and 12 bases at J; junction bases unmatched: 3. The germline V gene encodes CDR1 SEHNR and CDR2 FQNEAQ (reference sequence). This CDR3 has 12 residues. The CDR3: CASSSDRGGQFF. In DNA, the CDR3 is TGTGCCAGCAGCTCGGACAGGGGGGGGCAGTTCTTC.

This clonotype was counted a few times. The chain has TRBV29-1 and TRBJ1-4; D possibly corresponds to TRBD1 (5 bases). This CDR3 has 13 residues. V lost 7 bases, J lost 8 bases, and 17 bases lay in between. Germline V lookup: CDR1 SQVTM, CDR2 ANQGSEA. The CDR3 protein is CSALWGVQEKLFF. The CDR3 DNA reads as TGCAGCGCTCTGTGGGGGGTTCAGGAAAAACTGTTTTTT.

This clonotype was detected only a few times. This sequence joins TRBV5-1 and TRBJ1-6; 9 bases map to TRBD1. CDR3 length equals 17 residues. Trimming cost V 4 bases and J 2 bases; bases outside gene matches: 7. CDR1 and CDR2 from the germline V gene are SGHRS and YFSETQ. In DNA form, the CDR3 reads TGCGCCAGCAGCCCCACACAGGGGGCTCCCTATAATTCACCCCTCCACTTT. Protein sequence: CASSPTQGAPYNSPLHF.

There are a few counts of this clonotype. The V and J genes are TRBV12-3 or TRBV12-4 and TRBJ1-3; the D gene is possibly TRBD1 (6 bases). Trimming cost V 7 bases and J 4 bases, with 17 bases left between them. The CDR3 consists of 15 residues. The DNA of the CDR3 is TGTGCCAGCACCCCTTTTGGGGGCGGCGGAAACACCATATATTTT. Residues: CASTPFGGGGNTIYF.

The chain is built from TRBV25-1 and TRBJ2-1; TRBD1 is a possible D gene (5 bases). Germline V gene sequence: CDR1 MGHDK, CDR2 SYGVNS. The CDR3 consists of 13 residues. The V gene lost 2 bases and the J gene lost 6 bases, with 8 bases spanning the gap. CDR3 nucleotides: TGTGCCAGCAGTGAAATTCAGGGCAATGAGCAGTTCTTC. This translates into CASSEIQGNEQFF. The entire variable domain, with the rest obtained from reference TRBV25-1 and TRBJ2-1, is as follows: EADIYQTPRYLVIGTGKKITLECSQTMGHDKMYWYQQDPGMELHLIHYSYGVNSTEKGDLSSESTVSRIRTEHFPLTLESARPSHTSQYLCASSEIQGNEQFFGPGTRLTVL.

The chain couples TRBV27 to TRBJ2-7; no definite D call. Trimming took 2 bases from V and 4 from J, leaving 12 bases between them. The CDR3 is 14 amino acids. Germline CDR1 and CDR2: MNHEY and SMNVEV (reference sequence). CDR3 bases: TGTGCCAGCAGTTTAGGTTCGAAAGGGTACGAGCAGTACTTC. Residues: CASSLGSKGYEQYF.

The sample holds a few counts of this clonotype. The chain has TRBV4-1 and TRBJ2-3, with D unresolved. Germline V gene sequence: CDR1 MGHRA, CDR2 YSYEKL. This CDR3 has 17 amino acids. Trimming stripped 0 bases from V and 0 bases from J, with 13 bases between. The CDR3 here is CASSQDSAGWSTDTQYF. The CDR3 nucleotides are TGCGCCAGCAGCCAAGACTCGGCTGGGTGGAGCACAGATACGCAGTATTTT.

The J gene is TRBJ2-7, the V gene TRBV5-7, with D possibly matching TRBD1 (5 bases). TRBV5-7 is an ORF; its function is uncertain. With 2 bases removed from V and 5 bases from J, the gap between germline ends came to 17 bases. This CDR3 spans 15 amino acids. The CDR3 DNA is TGTGCCAGCAGCTTCGAAGCGCCAGGGTCCAACGAGCAGTACTTC. Its translation: CASSFEAPGSNEQYF.

The V and J genes are TRBV27 and TRBJ2-7; unclear D gene. Trimming cost V 9 bases and J 2 bases, with 11 bases left between them. Germline CDR1 MNHEY, CDR2 SMNVEV (reference sequence). The CDR3 loop spans 12 amino acids. The CDR3 DNA is TGTGCCAGATTAGACCATACCTACGAGCAGTACTTC. It encodes CARLDHTYEQYF.

V and J are TRBV5-1 and TRBJ1-4; 8 bases line up with TRBD1. CDR1 and CDR2 from the germline V gene are SGHRS and YFSETQ. The CDR3 is made up of 17 amino acids. V shed 4 bases and J 2 bases; nucleotides not matched to a gene: 10. The CDR3 loop is CASSPTPRGLTNEKLFF. The CDR3 DNA reads TGCGCCAGCAGCCCCACGCCCAGGGGGCTTACTAATGAAAAACTGTTTTTT.

This clonotype appeared a few times. CDR3: CSAQQGAFNTGELFF. In nucleotides, the CDR3 is TGCAGTGCACAGCAGGGGGCATTTAACACCGGGGAGCTGTTTTTT. The chain combines TRBV20-1 with TRBJ2-2; 8 positions match TRBD1. This CDR3 has 15 amino acids. In germline, CDR1 is DFQATT, CDR2 SNEGSKA (reference sequence). V trimming: 6 bases; J trimming: 2 bases; junction bases outside the gene matches: 8.

This clonotype has more than one count but fewer than ten. The chain employs TRBV5-1 and TRBJ2-3; 7 positions match TRBD2. Germline V gene lookup returns CDR1 SGHRS and CDR2 YFSETQ. With 0 bases clipped from V and 5 bases from J, the junction kept 3 bases outside the gene matches. The CDR3 totals 14 residues. The CDR3 loop reads CASSLGDYEDTQYF. The CDR3 DNA reads as TGCGCCAGCAGCTTGGGGGACTACGAAGATACGCAGTATTTT.

The CDR3 region is CASLAGGRSVDTQYF. CDR3 nucleotides: TGTGCCAGTTTGGCCGGGGGTCGCTCTGTAGATACGCAGTATTTT. The chain employs TRBV7-9 and TRBJ2-3; TRBD2 might be the D (6 bases). Trimming took off 9 bases at V and 5 bases at J, with 21 bases between the two ends. Germline V gene lookup returns CDR1 SEHNR and CDR2 FQNEAQ (reference sequence). CDR3 length equals 15 residues.

This clonotype has more than one count but fewer than ten. The chain joins TRBV20-1 to TRBJ2-1; D is uncertain. The germline CDR1 and CDR2 sequences are DFQATT and SNEGSKA (reference sequence). The CDR3 has 14 residues. V was pared by 3 bases and J by 4 bases, with 13 bases between. The CDR3 nucleotides are TGCAGTGCTAGTCCGGATTCTCCTTACAATGAGCAGTTCTTC. It translates to CSASPDSPYNEQFF.

The sample holds a few counts of this clonotype. The J gene is TRBJ2-3, the V gene TRBV7-4, with D unclear. Trimming cost V 11 bases and J 5 bases, with 20 bases left between them. This CDR3 is 14 amino acids long. From germline, CDR1 is SGHVT and CDR2 SQSDAQ. CDR3 sequence (DNA): TGTGCCTATTCGACTGGACGTGGCGGAGATACGCAGTATTTT. This translates into CAYSTGRGGDTQYF. Full variable domain (remainder filled in from reference TRBV7-4 and TRBJ2-3): GAGVSQSPRYKVAKRGRDVALRCDSISGHVTLYWYRQTLGQGSEVLTYSQSDAQRDKSGRPSGRFSAERPERSVSTLKIQRTEQGDSAVYLCAYSTGRGGDTQYFGPGTRLTVL.

The rearrangement links TRBV5-6 to TRBJ1-5; maybe TRBD1 (5 bases). CDR1 and CDR2 from the germline V gene are SGHDT and YYEEEE. The CDR3 consists of 14 residues. Deletions cut 4 bases from V and 10 bases from J, with 18 bases between. CDR3 sequence: CASSTQSPGGPQHF. Written as DNA, the CDR3 is TGTGCCAGCAGCACACAGTCTCCGGGGGGTCCCCAGCATTTT.

This clonotype occurred a few times. CDR3 DNA: TGCGCCAGCAGCCAAGAGGCCCTAGAGGCGGAGGGGCGTGGTGAAGCTTTCTTT. Translated: CASSQEALEAEGRGEAFF. The chain carries TRBV4-1 and TRBJ1-1; a possible D gene is TRBD1 (5 bases). With 0 bases removed from V and 7 bases from J, the gap between germline ends came to 24 bases. The CDR3 is 18 residues long. Germline V gene lookup returns CDR1 MGHRA and CDR2 YSYEKL.